These 25 T cell receptor beta chains were sequenced from one sample in a study of T-cell memory formation after mild COVID-19 (dated by TCRdb to about 2021). Libraries came from 5' RACE. Sequencing relied on an Illumina NovaSeq 6000. The raw public data were reprocessed by TCRdb itself: fastp quality trimming at Q25, MiXCR clonotype calling, in-frame beta chains only. Rows matching on CDR3 protein sequence are summarized as one entry with the most common DNA and genes. The sample data list about 260,000 distinct CDR3 sequences, and around 16% of these were observed just once. 22% of the sample belongs to the ten largest clones. The sequencing sample was made of PBMCs or a T cell subset sorted from them (not recorded which). Source of these receptors: a man between 18 and 29 years old who had mild COVID-19 (a few samples of this study predate the infection). The sample titles of this study are shuffled in the database, so cell type and time point are left out; the donor was told from shared clones.

The chain is built from TRBV15 and TRBJ1-4; no definite D call. Per germline, CDR1 LNHNV and CDR2 YYDKDF (reference sequence). Trimming shortened V by 2 bases and J by 8 bases, and 15 bases separated the two germline ends. The CDR3 consists of 15 residues. CDR3 sequence: CATSRSLAQEEKLFF. In DNA form, the CDR3 reads TGTGCCACCAGCAGATCTTTGGCTCAGGAAGAAAAACTGTTTTTT.

This clonotype was picked up a small number of times. The chain has TRBV7-3 and TRBJ2-3; 7 bases are shared with TRBD2. Germline V CDR1 and CDR2: SGHTA, FQGTGA. The V segment lost 5 bases and the J segment 1 base; nucleotides outside the gene matches: 3. The length of the CDR3 is 14 residues. The CDR3, as DNA: TGTGCCAGCAGCATGAGCGGGGGCACAGATACGCAGTATTTT. Encoded protein: CASSMSGGTDTQYF.

The chain recombines TRBV6-5 with TRBJ1-1; tentative D call: TRBD1 (6 bases). This CDR3 region has 13 residues. V lost 0 bases and J lost 11, with 13 bases in between. The germline V gene has CDR1 MNHEY and CDR2 SVGAGI. CDR3 residues: CASSYSWGLGAFF. DNA for the CDR3: TGTGCCAGCAGTTACTCTTGGGGGCTTGGGGCTTTCTTT.

This chain uses TRBV4-3 with TRBJ1-6; D unclear. Germline CDR1 LGHNA, CDR2 YSLEER. Trimming took 0 bases from V and 5 from J, leaving 8 bases between them. The CDR3 has 15 amino acids. CDR3 bases: TGCGCCAGCAGCCAAGATACCCCTGATAATTCACCCCTCCACTTT. Protein: CASSQDTPDNSPLHF.

V usage is TRBV4-1 and J usage is TRBJ2-5; 8 bases agree with TRBD2. V was clipped by 2 bases and J by 5 bases; unmatched bases: 10. The CDR3 is 16 residues long. Germline loops: CDR1 MGHRA, CDR2 YSYEKL. The DNA for the CDR3 is TGCGCCAGCAGCCAACTATTTCGGGGGGGCTCGGAGACCCAGTACTTC. Its protein product is CASSQLFRGGSETQYF.

This clonotype turned up a few times. The gene calls are TRBV7-3 and TRBJ1-1; D unclear. V gave up 0 bases and J gave up 11 bases, with 13 bases separating them. Germline assignment: CDR1 SGHTA and CDR2 FQGTGA. This CDR3 region has 13 residues. Written as DNA, the CDR3 is TGTGCCAGCAGCTTAACAGTCCGAACGCCGGCTTTCTTT. Amino acids: CASSLTVRTPAFF.

The chain uses TRBV6-5 and TRBJ2-5; possible D gene TRBD1, 5 bases. This CDR3 spans 16 amino acids. CDR1 is MNHEY and CDR2 is SVGAGI in the germline V gene. Trimming shortened V by 0 bases and J by 4 bases, and 15 bases separated the two germline ends. The CDR3, as DNA: TGTGCCAGCAGTTACTCGGCAGGGTGGATAAGAGAGACCCAGTACTTC. Its translation: CASSYSAGWIRETQYF.

This clonotype was seen a few times. This chain connects TRBV7-9 to TRBJ1-6; 7 bases match TRBD1. This CDR3 has 16 residues. J lost 8 bases, V lost 8 bases, and 15 bases had no gene match. In germline, CDR1 is SEHNR, CDR2 FQNEAQ (reference sequence). The CDR3 DNA sequence: TGTGCCAGCGACTTTACGGGGGGACAGCCTGATTCACCCCTCCACTTT. Residues: CASDFTGGQPDSPLHF.

V gene TRBV5-6 combines with J gene TRBJ1-2; D not certain. The length of the CDR3 is 14 residues. The V end was cut by 2 bases, the J end by 0 bases, with 8 bases between. The germline V gene encodes CDR1 SGHDT and CDR2 YYEEEE. The CDR3 DNA sequence: TGTGCCAGCAGCTTCGCTCCAGCTAACTATGGCTACACCTTC. This translates into CASSFAPANYGYTF. Combining the CDR3 with reference TRBV5-6 and TRBJ1-2 gives the whole variable domain DAGVTQSPTHLIKTRGQQVTLRCSPKSGHDTVSWYQQALGQGPQFIFQYYEEEERQRGNFPDRFSGHQFPNYSSELNVNALLLGDSALYLCASSFAPANYGYTFGSGTRLTVV.

This chain joins TRBV6-1 and TRBJ2-2; D gene ambiguous. CDR1 is MNHNS and CDR2 is SASEGT in the germline V gene. This CDR3 has 14 residues. The V and J ends lost 6 bases and 5 bases respectively, with 13 bases between them. The CDR3 sequence is CASSSSHLTGELFF. The CDR3 DNA reads as TGTGCCAGCAGCAGTTCACACCTGACCGGGGAGCTGTTTTTT.

This clonotype occurred a few times. The CDR3 DNA follows: TGTGCCACCAGTGATGGATACGAGCAGTACTTC. Its protein product is CATSDGYEQYF. The J gene is TRBJ2-7, the V gene TRBV24-1, with D hard to call. The ends were cut back, 3 bases at V and 4 bases at J, with 3 bases in the middle. The CDR3 totals 11 residues. Germline assignment: CDR1 KGHDR and CDR2 SFDVKD.

This clonotype was counted between two and nine times. This chain links TRBV12-3 or TRBV12-4 with TRBJ1-1; maybe TRBD1 (6 bases). The CDR3 spans 15 residues. V lost 3 bases and J 3 bases, leaving 14 bases between the germline ends. The chain's CDR3 is CASSFMGGWDTEAFF. As DNA, the CDR3 is TGTGCCAGCAGTTTCATGGGGGGCTGGGACACTGAAGCTTTCTTT.

In this sample, this clonotype turned up a few times. This sequence joins TRBV2 and TRBJ2-3, with D uncertain. CDR3 length: 13 amino acids. The V gene's germline CDR1 is SNHLY and CDR2 FYNNEI. Trimming pared 5 bases from V and 2 bases from J, leaving 8 bases between. The CDR3 region is CASSRFYTDTQYF. In DNA, the CDR3 is TGTGCCAGCAGTCGGTTTTACACAGATACGCAGTATTTT.

This sequence joins TRBV6-2 or TRBV6-3 and TRBJ1-2; 7 bases fit TRBD1. The CDR3 loop spans 14 amino acids. After removal of 5 bases from V and 2 bases from J, the junction contained 5 bases not matched to a gene. Looked up from germline, CDR1 is MNHEY and CDR2 is SVGEGT. CDR3 nucleotides: TGTGCCAGCAGTCGAGGGGGCGTAAACTATGGCTACACCTTC. This codes for CASSRGGVNYGYTF.

This clonotype was seen a handful of times. The rearrangement joins TRBV7-9 to TRBJ2-1; a possible D gene is TRBD1 (6 bases). From germline, CDR1 is SEHNR and CDR2 FQNEAQ (reference sequence). CDR3 size: 13 residues. V lost 6 bases to trimming and J lost 10 bases, with 16 bases between them. Here the CDR3 reads CASSPRIGQEQFF. The CDR3, as DNA: TGTGCCAGCAGTCCAAGGATTGGACAGGAGCAGTTCTTC. The variable domain in full, with the rest retrieved from reference TRBV7-9 and TRBJ2-1, is DTGVSQNPRHKITKRGQNVTFRCDPISEHNRLYWYRQTLGQGPEFLTYFQNEAQLEKSRLLSDRFSAERPKGSFSTLEIQRTEQGDSAMYLCASSPRIGQEQFFGPGTRLTVL.

The chain uses TRBV19 and TRBJ2-7, with D perhaps TRBD1 (6 bases). Germline V gives CDR1 LNHDA, CDR2 SQIVND (reference sequence). Trimming removed 3 bases at V and 6 bases at J, with 15 bases between. CDR3 size: 14 residues. DNA for the CDR3: TGTGCCAGTAGTATCCCGATGGGGGCGGGCGAGCAGTACGTC. It specifies CASSIPMGAGEQYV.

V is TRBV5-1 and J is TRBJ2-5; D remains ambiguous. Germline lookup yields CDR1 SGHRS and CDR2 YFSETQ. This CDR3 is 14 amino acids long. V lost 3 bases, J lost 1 base, and 10 bases lay in between. In DNA, the CDR3 is TGCGCCAGCAGCTCCCTAGGAAGCCAAGAGACCCAGTACTTC. Its protein is CASSSLGSQETQYF. The whole variable domain, filled in from reference TRBV5-1 and TRBJ2-5, reads KAGVTQTPRYLIKTRGQQVTLSCSPISGHRSVSWYQQTPGQGLQFLFEYFSETQRNKGNFPGRFSGRQFSNSRSEMNVSTLELGDSALYLCASSSLGSQETQYFGPGTRLLVL.

This clonotype was counted many times. The chain links TRBV3-1 to TRBJ1-2, with D hard to call. The CDR3 extends over 14 amino acids. Germline V gene sequence: CDR1 LGHDT, CDR2 YNNKEL (reference sequence). Deletions cut 3 bases from V and 7 bases from J, with 15 bases between. The CDR3 nucleotides are TGTGCCAGCAGCCATTGGGATCCTACTAGTGGCTACACCTTC. Amino acid sequence: CASSHWDPTSGYTF.

This clonotype was detected only a few times. This rearrangement joins TRBV5-1 to TRBJ2-5; TRBD1 might be the D (6 bases). Trimming removed 0 bases from V and 9 bases from J, with 15 bases in between. The CDR3 runs to 14 residues. Germline V gene data show CDR1 as SGHRS and CDR2 as YFSETQ. CDR3 region: CASSLETPQGAQYF. CDR3 DNA: TGCGCCAGCAGCTTGGAGACGCCACAGGGAGCCCAGTACTTC. Based on the CDR3 plus reference TRBV5-1 and TRBJ2-5, the full variable domain is KAGVTQTPRYLIKTRGQQVTLSCSPISGHRSVSWYQQTPGQGLQFLFEYFSETQRNKGNFPGRFSGRQFSNSRSEMNVSTLELGDSALYLCASSLETPQGAQYFGPGTRLLVL.

The chain combines TRBV11-2 with TRBJ2-3, with TRBD1 identical over 7 bases. The ends lost 5 bases at V and 5 bases at J; junction bases unmatched: 16. The CDR3 has 17 residues. Germline loops: CDR1 SGHAT, CDR2 FQNNGV. DNA of the CDR3: TGTGCCAGCAGCCGCCGAATTGACAGGGTGGCCGAAGATACGCAGTATTTT. Translating gives CASSRRIDRVAEDTQYF.

In this sample, this clonotype turned up many times. The J gene is TRBJ2-7, the V gene TRBV7-2; TRBD1 is a possible D gene (5 bases). V lost 5 bases and J 3 bases, leaving 17 bases between the germline ends. In germline, CDR1 is SGHTA, CDR2 FQGNSA. CDR3 length: 15 residues. Written as DNA, the CDR3 is TGTGCCAGCAGCCTCGAATGGGCAGGGTTCTACGAGCAGTACTTC. Its protein is CASSLEWAGFYEQYF.

J is TRBJ2-1 and V is TRBV5-1; 10 nucleotides agree with TRBD1. The germline V gene encodes CDR1 SGHRS and CDR2 YFSETQ. V trimming: 0 bases; J trimming: 9 bases; junction bases outside the gene matches: 3. CDR3 length: 14 residues. The CDR3 here is CASSLGQGAGEQFF. CDR3 DNA sequence: TGCGCCAGCAGCTTGGGACAGGGGGCGGGTGAGCAGTTCTTC.

The sample holds a few counts of this clonotype. The V call is TRBV7-9, the J call TRBJ1-5, with D possibly being TRBD1 (5 bases). This CDR3 has 12 residues. Germline CDR1 SEHNR, CDR2 FQNEAQ (reference sequence). The germline V and J ends were trimmed by 3 bases and 10 bases, with 10 bases remaining between them. The CDR3, as DNA: TGTGCCAGCAGCTTGGGGGTCGGACCCCAGCATTTT. It codes for CASSLGVGPQHF.

In this sample, this clonotype turned up a few times. The V gene is TRBV5-6, the J gene TRBJ2-7; D gene uncertain. V lost 1 base and J 2 bases, leaving 4 bases between the germline ends. The germline gives CDR1 SGHDT, CDR2 YYEEEE. The CDR3 totals 12 residues. CDR3 nucleotides: TGTGCCAGCAGCTTGTATACCTACGAGCAGTACGTC. Its translation is CASSLYTYEQYV.

This clonotype appeared a few times. This chain connects TRBV4-1 to TRBJ2-1, with TRBD2 identical over 15 bases. CDR1 MGHRA and CDR2 YSYEKL come from the germline V gene. The CDR3 runs 17 residues. V lost 4 bases to trimming and J lost 4 bases; unmatched junction nucleotides: 5. The CDR3 coding sequence is TGCGCCAGCAGCCGGACTAGCGGGGGGGCCGGTTACAATGAGCAGTTCTTC. Translation: CASSRTSGGAGYNEQFF.